The sequence of this TCR beta chain was determined in a study of regulatory T cells in long-lasting Graves disease. At the level of the study: Less than 3 months of antithyroid drugs had been taken by newly diagnosed Graves' patients.

This clonotype was seen only a few times. After removal of 2 bases from V and 0 bases from J, the junction contained 5 bases not matched to a gene. This CDR3 comprises 16 residues. CDR1 and CDR2 (germline): SGHRS, YFSETQ. Time point denoted: newly diagnosed GD, antithyroid drugs for less than 3 months. Preparation of the TCR library used RNA extracted from PBMCs. Under American Thyroid Association guidelines, Graves' disease was diagnosed. Building of the TCR beta libraries involved iRepertoire HTBI primers and Arm-PCR of CDR3 regions. TCRdb reprocessed the multiplex PCR reads via MiXCR and lists one record per CDR3 protein. The sample has hundreds of thousands of distinct CDR3 sequences; roughly a sixth are singletons. The data also belong to a second study, concerning T cells in Graves' hyperthyroidism and ophthalmopathy. As reported in that work: Model-based prediction identified ophthalmopathy a median about 6.8 months prior to its onset.

The receptor's source is a man aged 40-55 years with Graves disease. V gene TRBV5-1 combines with J gene TRBJ2-3; 8 bases fit TRBD2. The sequenced sample was peripheral blood mononuclear cells (PBMCs), obtained at new diagnosis, from a patient treated with antithyroid drugs. CDR3 DNA sequence: TGCGCCAGCAGCTTCGGTAGCGGGACTAGCACAGATACGCAGTATTTT. Protein product: CASSFGSGTSTDTQYF.